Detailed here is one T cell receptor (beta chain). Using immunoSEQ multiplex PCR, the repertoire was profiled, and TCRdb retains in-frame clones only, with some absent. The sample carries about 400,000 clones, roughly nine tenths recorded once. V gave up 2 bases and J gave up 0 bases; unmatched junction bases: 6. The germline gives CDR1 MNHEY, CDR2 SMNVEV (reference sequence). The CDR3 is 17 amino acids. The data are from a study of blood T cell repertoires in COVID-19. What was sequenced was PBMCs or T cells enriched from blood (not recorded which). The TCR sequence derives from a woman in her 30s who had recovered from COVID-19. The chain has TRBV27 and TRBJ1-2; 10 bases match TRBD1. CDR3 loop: CASSLIAGQGANYGYTF. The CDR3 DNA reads TGTGCCAGCAGTTTAATTGCCGGACAGGGGGCTAACTATGGCTACACCTTC.